The sequence of this T cell receptor beta chain was determined in a study of T cell responses to AZD1222 COVID-19 vaccine. Broader study findings: Receipt of two AZD1222 doses was followed by a rise in Spike-specific TCR breadth and depth.

As regards this clone: Its antigen remains unidentified.

Clones were read by immunoSEQ multiplex PCR, and TCRdb kept only the in-frame ones, dropping some. The sample has about 55,000 clones; around 80% are singletons. Sequences were derived from peripheral blood, sampled 28 days after the second AZD1222 dose. The sequence derives from an adult who received the AZD1222 COVID-19 vaccine.

The CDR3 region has the DNA TGTGCCAGTAGTCCGAGGCGTATTCGGGCCCAGCAAGAGACCCAGTACTTC. Its translation is CASSPRRIRAQQETQYF. V and J are TRBV19 and TRBJ2-5; no reliable D call. In germline, CDR1 is LNHDA, CDR2 SQIVND (reference sequence). V was trimmed by 5 bases and J by 2 bases, leaving 21 bases between them. CDR3 length: 17 residues.